The source of this T cell receptor (beta chain) is a study of CD8+CD57+ T cells in acquired aplastic anemia. The overall study: The average for DNA from sorted CD4+ and CD8+ cells was roughly 3 ug.

All patients picked for sequencing had shown, by flow cytometry, an expansion of CD8+CD57+ cells. Diagnosis of severe acquired aplastic anemia applied to all patients. About this clonotype: Its target is not known.

Researchers used genomic DNA as the template to profile TCR beta VDJ and CDR3. TCRdb fed the reads into MiXCR, producing one record per CDR3 protein. The sample comprises around 80,000 distinct CDR3 sequences, roughly three quarters of which are singletons, and approximately 80% rests with the top ten. The V gene lost 4 bases and the J gene lost 6 bases, with 10 bases spanning the gap. Germline V gives CDR1 LNHDA, CDR2 SQIVND (reference sequence). The CDR3 extends over 13 amino acids. Overall study findings and caveats: Levels of CD8+ Simpson's diversity were not significantly distinct in patients versus controls. The same twenty-nine CD8+ CDR3 sequences occurred in patients and in controls.

This sequence joins TRBV19 and TRBJ2-4, with D perhaps TRBD1 (5 bases). This clonotype originated in a human donor with aplastic anemia. The sample was sorted CD4+, CD8+, or CD8+CD57+ T cells (not recorded which) from PBMCs. Written as DNA, the CDR3 is TGTGCCAGTAGTACCAGACAGTTAAACATTCAGTACTTC. Residues: CASSTRQLNIQYF.